Listed below are T cell receptor beta chains from one sample, sequenced in a study of cytomegalovirus exposure and HLA in healthy donors. The assay was immunoSEQ multiplex PCR, and TCRdb's table has in-frame clones only and misses some. The data show some 60,000 clones, about four fifths seen once. Input material: PBMCs. The source of these receptors is a woman aged 25 to 39 in good health and CMV-seronegative. CDR3s include the opening cysteine and the closing phenylalanine or tryptophan. A D gene is named only where the DNA matches it firmly. The size field is filled for only some rows; it gives once, few, many or a size class.

-	TRBV5-1	TRBJ2-1	TRBD2	CASTSKGTSGNRPNNEQFF	TGCGCCAGCACTTCGAAGGGGACTAGCGGGAACAGGCCAAACAATGAGCAGTTCTTC
-	TRBV29-1	TRBJ1-2	-	CSVQRGGYGYTF	TGCAGCGTGCAAAGGGGTGGCTATGGCTACACCTTC
-	TRBV6-5	TRBJ2-2	TRBD1	CASSYQTGRVTGELFF	TGTGCCAGCAGTTATCAGACAGGGCGAGTCACCGGGGAGCTGTTTTTT
-	TRBV5-1	TRBJ2-5	TRBD2	CASSCTLAGAQETQYF	TGCGCCAGCAGCTGTACTCTAGCGGGAGCACAAGAGACCCAGTACTTC
-	TRBV5-1	TRBJ2-3	-	CASSLEGGGPADTQYF	TGCGCCAGCAGCTTGGAGGGGGGAGGGCCGGCAGATACGCAGTATTTT
-	TRBV19	TRBJ2-1	-	CASKPSANSYNEQFF	TGTGCCAGTAAACCCAGCGCCAACTCCTACAATGAGCAGTTCTTC
-	TRBV5-1	TRBJ2-7	TRBD1	CASSSGQGTSYEQYF	TGCGCCAGCAGCTCCGGACAGGGGACTTCCTACGAGCAGTACTTC
-	TRBV19	TRBJ1-3	-	CASSIRSAGNTIYF	TGTGCCAGTAGTATCCGGAGCGCTGGAAACACCATATATTTT
-	TRBV6-1	TRBJ2-1	-	CASSYTGEQFF	TGTGCCAGCAGTTACACAGGTGAGCAGTTCTTC
-	TRBV28	TRBJ2-7	-	CASSLGDTAYEQYF	TGTGCCAGCAGTTTAGGGGACACCGCCTACGAGCAGTACTTC
once	TRBV4-2	TRBJ1-1	-	CASSHVGSTEAFF	TGTGCCAGCAGCCACGTTGGTAGCACTGAAGCTTTCTTT
once	TRBV4-1	TRBJ2-1	TRBD1	CASSQRIQGLEQFF	TGCGCCAGCAGCCAAAGAATACAGGGGCTTGAGCAGTTCTTC
-	TRBV7-9	TRBJ2-5	TRBD2	CASSLLSGNLKTQYF	TGTGCCAGCAGCCTCCTTAGCGGGAACTTAAAGACCCAGTACTTC
few	TRBV11-2	TRBJ2-1	-	CASSFYREALYNEQFF	TGTGCCAGCAGCTTTTACCGGGAAGCCTTGTACAATGAGCAGTTCTTC
-	TRBV6-1	TRBJ2-2	TRBD1	CASGNRGPGTGELFF	TGTGCCAGCGGAAACAGGGGGCCGGGCACCGGGGAGCTGTTTTTT
few	TRBV28	TRBJ2-5	-	CASSEPSETQYF	TGTGCCAGCAGTGAGCCGTCGGAGACCCAGTACTTC
-	TRBV4-2	TRBJ2-3	TRBD2	CASSQDWGTSGISDTQYF	TGTGCCAGCAGCCAAGATTGGGGGACTAGCGGGATCTCAGATACGCAGTATTTT
-	TRBV19	TRBJ1-1	-	CASPENLTTDINTEAFF	TGTGCCAGTCCAGAAAACCTTACGACAGACATTAACACTGAAGCTTTCTTT
few	TRBV7-9	TRBJ2-5	-	CSSSPPQAAYQETQYF	TGTTCCAGCAGCCCCCCCCAAGCGGCCTATCAAGAGACCCAGTACTTC
-	TRBV6-1	TRBJ1-1	TRBD1	CASTKTGESTEAFF	TGTGCCAGCACTAAGACAGGGGAGAGCACTGAAGCTTTCTTT
-	TRBV6-6	TRBJ2-7	-	CASRAPDYEQCF	TGTGCCAGCAGAGCCCCGGACTACGAGCAGTGCTTC
-	TRBV28	TRBJ1-2	-	CASSLLQGHGYTF	TGTGCCAGCAGTTTACTCCAGGGTCACGGCTACACCTTC
few	TRBV7-8	TRBJ1-2	TRBD1	CASSLGTGTIIDGYTF	TGTGCCAGCAGCTTAGGGACAGGGACTATTATTGATGGCTACACCTTC
-	TRBV7-2	TRBJ2-1	TRBD2	CASSSRLAEDYNEQFF	TGTGCCAGCAGCTCCCGACTAGCGGAGGACTACAATGAGCAGTTCTTC
-	TRBV9	TRBJ1-2	-	CASSVAGGGGYGYTF	TGTGCCAGCAGCGTAGCGGGGGGAGGGGGGTATGGCTACACCTTC
-	TRBV5-5	TRBJ1-5	TRBD1	CASSLENRGFNQPQHF	TGTGCCAGCAGCCTAGAAAACAGGGGTTTCAATCAGCCCCAGCATTTT
-	TRBV28	TRBJ2-1	TRBD1	CASGPPLAGTGEQFF	TGTGCCAGCGGCCCACCACTCGCCGGGACAGGAGAGCAGTTCTTC
once	TRBV30	TRBJ1-5	-	CAWSRGYGQPQHF	TGTGCCTGGAGCCGGGGGTACGGACAGCCCCAGCATTTT
-	TRBV4-1	TRBJ1-4	-	CASSQDPAGDNEKLFF	TGCGCCAGCAGCCAAGACCCCGCCGGGGATAATGAAAAACTGTTTTTT
-	TRBV10-1	TRBJ1-5	-	CASSERLSQPQHF	TGCGCCAGCAGTGAGCGCCTGAGTCAGCCCCAGCATTTT
-	TRBV10-3	TRBJ2-1	TRBD1	CAIGLGGLYNEQFF	TGTGCCATCGGCCTAGGGGGCCTCTACAATGAGCAGTTCTTC
-	TRBV28	TRBJ1-1	-	CASSEMRYLNTEAFF	TGTGCCAGCAGCGAAATGCGGTATTTGAACACTGAAGCTTTCTTT
few	TRBV6-6	TRBJ1-1	TRBD1	CASSYSRRQGWTEAFF	TGTGCCAGCAGTTACTCCCGACGACAGGGATGGACTGAAGCTTTCTTT
-	TRBV13	TRBJ1-5	-	CASSLGGLGQPQHF	TGTGCCAGCAGCTTAGGCGGGTTAGGTCAGCCCCAGCATTTT
few	TRBV25-1	TRBJ2-2	TRBD1	CASSEFTQGASTGELFF	TGTGCCAGCAGTGAATTCACACAGGGGGCAAGCACCGGGGAGCTGTTTTTT
few	TRBV6-4	TRBJ2-1	TRBD2	CASRQNSGGLYNEQFF	TGTGCCAGCAGGCAAAATAGCGGGGGGCTCTACAATGAGCAGTTCTTC
once	TRBV29-1	TRBJ1-1	-	CSVLQHRNTEAFF	TGCAGCGTCTTACAGCACCGGAACACTGAAGCTTTCTTT
-	TRBV5-1	TRBJ2-2	-	CASSSNRVGNTGELFF	TGCGCCAGCAGCTCTAACCGGGTGGGGAACACCGGGGAGCTGTTTTTT
-	TRBV7-2	TRBJ2-1	TRBD2	CASSPKLAGALDEQFF	TGTGCCAGCAGCCCAAAACTAGCGGGAGCTCTCGATGAGCAGTTCTTC
-	TRBV10-2	TRBJ2-3	TRBD2	CASRAPGLADTQYF	TGCGCCAGCAGAGCTCCGGGACTAGCAGATACGCAGTATTTT
-	TRBV7-9	TRBJ2-1	-	CASSLVVIRGTASYNEQFF	TGTGCCAGCAGCTTGGTAGTTATTAGGGGCACGGCCTCCTACAATGAGCAGTTCTTC
-	TRBV29-1	TRBJ2-5	-	CSVGARGETQYF	TGCAGCGTTGGGGCCAGGGGAGAGACCCAGTACTTC
-	TRBV28	TRBJ1-2	-	CASSLRGPYGYTF	TGTGCCAGCAGTCTCAGGGGACCCTATGGCTACACCTTC
-	TRBV19	TRBJ1-5	-	CASSIGVNQPQHF	TGTGCCAGTAGTATAGGAGTAAATCAGCCCCAGCATTTT
-	TRBV5-4	TRBJ2-3	-	CASSLSGTDTQYF	TGTGCCAGCAGCTTAAGCGGCACAGATACGCAGTATTTT
once	TRBV28	TRBJ2-7	TRBD2	CASSSPGLAANYEQYF	TGTGCCAGCAGTTCACCGGGACTAGCGGCTAACTACGAGCAGTACTTC
-	TRBV14	TRBJ2-3	-	CASSQVRYTDTQYF	TGTGCCAGCAGCCAAGTTCGGTACACAGATACGCAGTATTTT
-	TRBV6-6	TRBJ2-4	TRBD1	CASSPGQLAKNIQYF	TGTGCCAGCAGCCCGGGACAGCTAGCCAAAAACATTCAGTACTTC